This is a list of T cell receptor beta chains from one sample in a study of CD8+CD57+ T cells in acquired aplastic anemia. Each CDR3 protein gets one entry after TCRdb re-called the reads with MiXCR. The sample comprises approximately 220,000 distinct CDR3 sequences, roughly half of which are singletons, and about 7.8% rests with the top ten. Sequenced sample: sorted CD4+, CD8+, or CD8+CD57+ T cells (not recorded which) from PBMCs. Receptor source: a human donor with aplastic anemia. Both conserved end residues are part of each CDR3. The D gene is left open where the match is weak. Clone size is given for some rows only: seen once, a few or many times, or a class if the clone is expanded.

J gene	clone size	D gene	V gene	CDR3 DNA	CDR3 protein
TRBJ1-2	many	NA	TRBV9	TGTGCCAGCAGCCCAACGGAGCAGATATATGGCTACACCTTC	CASSPTEQIYGYTF
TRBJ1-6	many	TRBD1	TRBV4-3	TGCGCCAGCAGCCAGAGGACAGGGTACTCACCCCTCCACTTT	CASSQRTGYSPLHF
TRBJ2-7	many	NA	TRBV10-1	TGCGCCAGCAGTGAAGGCAGGAACCACGAGCAGTACTTC	CASSEGRNHEQYF
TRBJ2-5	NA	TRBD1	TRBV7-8	TGTGCCAGCAGCCCTAACACCGGGACAGGAGAGACCCAGTACTTC	CASSPNTGTGETQYF
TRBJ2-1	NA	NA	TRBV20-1	TGCAGTGCTACTGGTATGTACAATGAGCAGTTCTTC	CSATGMYNEQFF
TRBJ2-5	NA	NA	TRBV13	TGTGCCAGCAGCCCTGGGGCAGTTCAAGAGACCCAGTACTTC	CASSPGAVQETQYF
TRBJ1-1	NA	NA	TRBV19	TGTGCCAGTAGAGGGACGGGGGCCACTGAAGCTTTCTTT	CASRGTGATEAFF
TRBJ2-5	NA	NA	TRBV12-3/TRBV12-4	TGTGCCAGCACCCCGGACGTCGGTGTGGAGACCCAGTACTTC	CASTPDVGVETQYF
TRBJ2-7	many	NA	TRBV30	TGTGCCTGGAGTGGGGGCTCGGGTGAGCAGTACTTC	CAWSGGSGEQYF
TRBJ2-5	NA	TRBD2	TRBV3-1	TGTGCCAGCAGCCAAGGACATGGGACTAGCGGAGAACTTTACCAAGAGACCCAGTACTTC	CASSQGHGTSGELYQETQYF
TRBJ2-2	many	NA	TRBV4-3	TGCGCCAGCAGCCCGACCGGCACCGGGGAGCTGTTTTTT	CASSPTGTGELFF
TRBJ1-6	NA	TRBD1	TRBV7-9	TGTGCCAGCAGCCGAGGGAGGGACAGCTATAATTCACCCCTCCACTTT	CASSRGRDSYNSPLHF
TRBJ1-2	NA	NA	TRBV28	TGTGCCACCAGTCCCAACTATGGCTACACCTTC	CATSPNYGYTF
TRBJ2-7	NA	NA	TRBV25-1	TGTGCCAGCAGTGAATCCCCAACACTCTACGAGCAGTACTTC	CASSESPTLYEQYF
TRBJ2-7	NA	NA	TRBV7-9	TGTGCCAGCAGCCGAATGGGACTCAACGAGCAGTACTTC	CASSRMGLNEQYF
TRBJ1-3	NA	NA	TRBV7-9	TGTGCCAGCGGCCCCTCCCCTGGAAACACCATATATTTT	CASGPSPGNTIYF
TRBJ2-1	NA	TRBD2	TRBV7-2	TGTGCCAGCAGCTTAGCTGCGGGGGGGCCGGGTGAGCAGTTCTTC	CASSLAAGGPGEQFF
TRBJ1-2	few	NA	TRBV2	TGTGCCAGCAGTGATAGACAGCCTCCAAGCTTC	CASSDRQPPSF
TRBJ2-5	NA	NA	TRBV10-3	TGTGCCATCAGTGAGTCGAGGAGGGGACCGAGGTACCAAGAGACCCAGTACTTC	CAISESRRGPRYQETQYF
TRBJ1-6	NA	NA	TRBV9	TGTGCCAGCAGCGAACGGGATAACTCCTATAATTCACCCCTCCACTTT	CASSERDNSYNSPLHF
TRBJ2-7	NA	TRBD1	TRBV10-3	TGTGCCATCAATTCGGGACAGGGGGGAAACGAGCAGTACTTC	CAINSGQGGNEQYF
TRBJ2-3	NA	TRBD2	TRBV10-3	TGTGCCATCAGCTCTAGCGGGGGGACAGATACGCAGTATTTT	CAISSSGGTDTQYF
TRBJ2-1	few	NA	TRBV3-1	TGTGCCAGCAGCCAAGAAGGAGGGGACAATGAGCAGTTCTTC	CASSQEGGDNEQFF
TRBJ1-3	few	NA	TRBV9	TGTGCCAGCAGCGCTCCCCCTAGCTCTGGAAACACCATATATTTT	CASSAPPSSGNTIYF
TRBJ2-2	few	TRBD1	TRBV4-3	TGCGCCAGCAGCCAAGACAGGGGGCAAACCGGGGAGCTGTTTTTT	CASSQDRGQTGELFF
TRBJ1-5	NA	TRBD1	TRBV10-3	TGTGCCACAGCCGGGGGGGCAGGGGGCGGACAGCCCCAGCATTTT	CATAGGAGGGQPQHF
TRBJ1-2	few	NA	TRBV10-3	TGTGCCATCAGTGATCGGGCGAACAGCTATGGCTACACCTTC	CAISDRANSYGYTF
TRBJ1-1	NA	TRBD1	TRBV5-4	TGTGCCAGCAGCGGCGACAGGGGGAACACTGAAGCTTTCTTT	CASSGDRGNTEAFF
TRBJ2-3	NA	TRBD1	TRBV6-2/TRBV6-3	TGTGCCAGCAACCGGGACAGAAGCACAGATACGCAGTATTTT	CASNRDRSTDTQYF
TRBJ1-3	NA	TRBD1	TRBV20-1	TGCAGTGCTAGCCCGGGACAGGGGGCAGACACCATATATTTT	CSASPGQGADTIYF
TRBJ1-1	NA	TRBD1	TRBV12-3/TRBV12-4	TGTGCCAGCAGCCTGGGACAGACGAACACTGAAGCTTTCTTT	CASSLGQTNTEAFF
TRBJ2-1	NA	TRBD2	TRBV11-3	TGTGCCAGCAGCCAAACTAGCGGGGGCTCCTACAATGAGCAGCTCTTC	CASSQTSGGSYNEQLF
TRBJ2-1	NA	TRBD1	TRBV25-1	TGTGCCATCTCCTCCGGGACAGGGTCCTACAATGAGCAGTTCTTC	CAISSGTGSYNEQFF
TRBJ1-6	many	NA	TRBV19	TGTGCCAGTACCCCGGGGGAAAATTCACCCCTCCACTTT	CASTPGENSPLHF
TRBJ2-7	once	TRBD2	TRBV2	TGTGCCAGCAGTGTCCGGACTAGCGGGGGGGCGGAACAGTACTTC	CASSVRTSGGAEQYF
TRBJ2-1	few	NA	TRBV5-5	TGTGCCAGCAGCCCGGGCGAGGGACGGCCAATTGATGAGCAGTTCTTC	CASSPGEGRPIDEQFF
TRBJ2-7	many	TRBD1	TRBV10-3	TGTGCCATCAGTGAGTCCACAGGGGTCTACGAGCAGTACTTC	CAISESTGVYEQYF
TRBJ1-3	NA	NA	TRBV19	TGTGCCAGTAGTAAAGACAGTTCGCTGTGGAAAACGACTGGAAACACCATATATTTT	CASSKDSSLWKTTGNTIYF
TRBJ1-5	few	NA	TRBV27	TGTGCCAGCAGTTCGGGACTTAATCAGCCCCAGCATTTT	CASSSGLNQPQHF
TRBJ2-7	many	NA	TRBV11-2	TGTGCCAGCAGCCTTGGGGGGGGGCTCGAGCAGTACTTC	CASSLGGGLEQYF
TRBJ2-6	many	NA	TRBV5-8	TGTGCCAGCAGCCGGAGCAGTGTACTCTCTGGGGCCAACGTCCTGACTTTC	CASSRSSVLSGANVLTF
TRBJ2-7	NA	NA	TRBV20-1	TGCAGTGCTAGGGGCGGGGAAGGGGGCTACGAGCAGTACTTC	CSARGGEGGYEQYF
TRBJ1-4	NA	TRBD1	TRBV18	TGTGCCAGCTCACCGGGGGACAGGGCGCTGTTTTTT	CASSPGDRALFF
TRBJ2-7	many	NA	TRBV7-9	TGTGCCAGCAGCTTAGTTCTTTGGAGCGGGACAGCCTCCTACGAGCAGTACTTC	CASSLVLWSGTASYEQYF
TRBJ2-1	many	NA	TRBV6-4	TGTGCCAGCAGTGACGAGTCGGGGGGCGTTTTGAATGAGCAGTTCTTC	CASSDESGGVLNEQFF
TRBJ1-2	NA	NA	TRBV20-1	TGCAGTGCTGATAGTCCCACGGAGGGCTATGGCTACACCTTC	CSADSPTEGYGYTF
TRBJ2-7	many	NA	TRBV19	TGTGCCACGAGGGGGACCGAGCAGTACTTC	CATRGTEQYF
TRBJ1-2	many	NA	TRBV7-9	TGTGCCAGCAGCTTAGCGCTCAGTGGGTATGGCTACACCTTC	CASSLALSGYGYTF
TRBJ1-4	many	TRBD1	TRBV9	TGTGCCAGCAGCGTAGATGGACAGGTTAATGAAAAACTGTTTTTT	CASSVDGQVNEKLFF
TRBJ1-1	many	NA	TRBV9	TGTGCCAGCAGCGTAGTCACAACGAACACTGAAGCTTTCTTT	CASSVVTTNTEAFF
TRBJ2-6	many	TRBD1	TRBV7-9	TGTGCCAGCAGCTTAGCCGCCGGGACAGGGTCTGGGGCCAACGTCCTGACTTTC	CASSLAAGTGSGANVLTF
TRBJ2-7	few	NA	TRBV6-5	TGTGCCAGCGACGGGCGAGCCTACGAGCAGTACTTC	CASDGRAYEQYF
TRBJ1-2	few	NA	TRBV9	TGTGCCAGCAGCACACTTAAAGGCTACACCTTC	CASSTLKGYTF
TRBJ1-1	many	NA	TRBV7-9	TGTGCCAGCAGCTCCGGTAAGGGATGGGCTGAAGCTTTCTTT	CASSSGKGWAEAFF
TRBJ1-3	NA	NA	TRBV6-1	TGTGCCAGCAGTGCGGTGGGGGGGAACACCATATATTTT	CASSAVGGNTIYF
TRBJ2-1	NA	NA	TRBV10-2	TGCGCCAGCAGTGAGTTGACGGACGACAATGAGCAGTTCTTC	CASSELTDDNEQFF
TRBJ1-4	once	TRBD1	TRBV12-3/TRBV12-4	TGTGCCAGCAGACCTATGACAGGGAAAGCCTCATTT	CASRPMTGKASF
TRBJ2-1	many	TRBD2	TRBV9	TGTGCCAGCAGCCTAGCGGGGGGGATATACAATGAGCAGTTCTTC	CASSLAGGIYNEQFF
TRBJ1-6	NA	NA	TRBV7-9	TGTGCCAGCAGCCAGGCTACCTATTCACCCCTCCACTTT	CASSQATYSPLHF
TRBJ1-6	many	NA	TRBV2	TGTGCCAGCAGACCGGGACGGTGGTTTGAAACCCTCCACTTT	CASRPGRWFETLHF